The 21 T cell receptor beta chains reported below all come from one sample, sequenced in a study of CD8 T cells in Susac syndrome. An amount of RNA that ranged from about 0.45 to 1 ug was reverse transcribed with random hexamers. TCRdb processed the immunoSEQ multiplex PCR reads anew with MiXCR; each CDR3 protein has one entry. The data show roughly 150,000 distinct CDR3 sequences, approximately 96% seen once. The sequencing input was CD4+ T cells from PBMCs. The receptors stem from a human donor with Susac syndrome.

CDR3 bases: TGCAGTGCTAGTGGACTAGCGGGAACCTACGAGCAGTACTTC. This encodes CSASGLAGTYEQYF. The rearrangement uses TRBV20-1 and TRBJ2-7; 12 bases match TRBD2. The CDR3 is made up of 14 amino acids. Germline-derived CDR1 and CDR2 are DFQATT and SNEGSKA (reference sequence). V trimming: 3 bases; J trimming: 2 bases; junction bases outside the gene matches: 2.

This rearrangement joins TRBV9 to TRBJ1-3, with a possible D match to TRBD1 (5 bases). Trimming took off 3 bases at V and 0 bases at J, with 13 bases between the two ends. Germline CDR1 reads SGDLS; CDR2 reads YYNGEE. This CDR3 has 16 amino acids. CDR3 DNA sequence: TGTGCCAGCAGCGCCAGGGAGGGGATCTCTGGAAACACCATATATTTT. Translation gives CASSAREGISGNTIYF.

The chain employs TRBV7-2 and TRBJ1-5; TRBD1 matches 9 bases. Germline CDR1 and CDR2: SGHTA and FQGNSA. The CDR3 extends over 15 amino acids. V dropped 2 bases and J dropped 4; count of bases not matched to a gene: 3. For the CDR3, the DNA is TGTGCCAGCAGCTTATCACAGGGGGCGAATCAGCCCCAGCATTTT. Translating gives CASSLSQGANQPQHF.

This clonotype turned up a few times. This chain links TRBV20-1 with TRBJ1-4, with 7 bases that match TRBD1. J lost 7 bases, V lost 5 bases, and 4 bases had no gene match. CDR3 length: 12 residues. Germline V gene data show CDR1 as DFQATT and CDR2 as SNEGSKA (reference sequence). The CDR3 DNA follows: TGCAGTGCTCGTCGACAGGGTGAAAAACTGTTTTTT. It translates to CSARRQGEKLFF.

The chain employs TRBV18 and TRBJ1-1; possibly TRBD1 for D (5 bases). V gave up 5 bases and J gave up 1 base, with 14 bases separating them. The CDR3 spans 15 residues. Germline V lookup: CDR1 KGHSH, CDR2 LQKENI. CDR3 region: CASSIQVGGNTEAFF. CDR3 in DNA: TGTGCCAGCTCAATCCAGGTTGGGGGGAACACTGAAGCTTTCTTT.

CDR3 loop: CASSRTSGRAIGNEQFF. CDR3 coding DNA: TGTGCCAGCAGCCGCACTAGCGGGAGAGCTATAGGCAATGAGCAGTTCTTC. V and J are TRBV14 and TRBJ2-1; 11 positions match TRBD2. With 4 bases clipped from V and 6 bases from J, the junction kept 11 bases outside the gene matches. This CDR3 has 17 residues. CDR1 and CDR2 (germline): SGHDN, FVKESK.

The chain recombines TRBV9 with TRBJ1-2, with 10 bases lining up with TRBD1. The length of the CDR3 is 13 residues. Germline V gene sequence: CDR1 SGDLS, CDR2 YYNGEE. V shed 6 bases, J shed 7 bases, and the junction held 6 bases outside the gene matches. This CDR3 reads CASKGQGKGGYTF. In DNA form, the CDR3 reads TGTGCCAGCAAGGGACAGGGGAAGGGTGGCTACACCTTC.

This clonotype was detected once. V usage is TRBV12-3 or TRBV12-4 and J usage is TRBJ1-4, with 7 positions matching TRBD1. The length of the CDR3 is 15 residues. Losses at the gene ends were 7 bases for V and 5 bases for J; bases not matched to a gene: 10. The CDR3 sequence: CASTHYGTENEKLFF. The CDR3 coding sequence is TGTGCCAGCACGCATTACGGGACAGAGAATGAAAAACTGTTTTTT.

DNA for the CDR3: TGCAGCGTTGAAGGGGAACGACCGGGGGGCACAGATACGCAGTATTTT. It codes for CSVEGERPGGTDTQYF. The chain employs TRBV29-1 and TRBJ2-3; possibly TRBD2 for D (6 bases). Germline CDR1 SQVTM, CDR2 ANQGSEA. The CDR3 covers 16 residues. Trimming stripped 1 base from V and 1 base from J, with 15 bases between.

The chain has TRBV3-1 and TRBJ2-4; TRBD2 matches 7 bases. CDR3 length: 14 amino acids. The V gene's germline CDR1 is LGHDT and CDR2 YNNKEL (reference sequence). V lost 4 bases and J lost 7; bases outside the gene matches: 7. The CDR3 spells CASSRGEGGNIQYF. The CDR3 nucleotides read TGTGCCAGCAGCCGCGGGGAGGGAGGGAACATTCAGTACTTC.

This clonotype is a singleton in its sample. V gene TRBV15 combines with J gene TRBJ1-2; D call uncertain. CDR3 size: 15 residues. Deletions cut 3 bases from V and 8 bases from J, with 19 bases between. From germline, CDR1 is LNHNV and CDR2 YYDKDF (reference sequence). DNA of the CDR3: TGTGCCACCAGCAGTCCTCCGACCCGACGGAACGGCTACACCTTC. Protein: CATSSPPTRRNGYTF.

The genes are TRBV20-1 and TRBJ1-1, with TRBD1 as a possible D gene (5 bases). With 5 bases removed from V and 2 bases from J, the gap between germline ends came to 9 bases. The CDR3 has 12 amino acids. Germline CDR1 is DFQATT and CDR2 is SNEGSKA (reference sequence). The CDR3 loop is CSALQGNTEAFF. For the CDR3, the DNA is TGCAGTGCTCTGCAGGGCAACACTGAAGCTTTCTTT.

The chain combines TRBV12-3 or TRBV12-4 with TRBJ1-5; the match to TRBD1 covers 11 bases. The CDR3 spans 15 residues. Losses at the gene ends were 2 bases for V and 8 bases for J; bases not matched to a gene: 5. The CDR3 spells CASSLMAGQGEPQHF. The CDR3, as DNA: TGTGCCAGCAGTTTAATGGCGGGACAGGGGGAGCCCCAGCATTTT.

The rearrangement links TRBV27 to TRBJ2-7, with D possibly being TRBD2 (6 bases). V dropped 0 bases and J dropped 2 bases, with 11 bases sitting between them. CDR3 length equals 15 residues. Germline V CDR1 and CDR2: MNHEY, SMNVEV (reference sequence). The CDR3 sequence is CASSLSRLAPYEQYF. Here the CDR3 DNA reads TGTGCCAGCAGTTTATCGAGGCTAGCGCCCTACGAGCAGTACTTC.

The CDR3 coding sequence is TGTGCCAGCGCCGTTTCGGGGGCCTCCTACAATGAGCAGTTCTTC. Protein product: CASAVSGASYNEQFF. The chain couples TRBV9 to TRBJ2-1; D possibly uses TRBD1 or TRBD2 (6 bases each). Trimming took off 7 bases at V and 0 bases at J, with 14 bases between the two ends. CDR3 length equals 15 residues. The germline CDR1 and CDR2 sequences are SGDLS and YYNGEE.

The V gene is TRBV18, the J gene TRBJ2-5; D is tentatively TRBD1 or TRBD2 (6 bases each). Trimming cost V 3 bases and J 5 bases, with 13 bases left between them. Looked up from germline, CDR1 is KGHSH and CDR2 is LQKENI. The CDR3 totals 14 residues. The CDR3 loop reads CASSPDTGAETQYF. As DNA, the CDR3 is TGTGCCAGCTCACCGGATACGGGGGCTGAGACCCAGTACTTC.

This sequence joins TRBV20-1 and TRBJ1-2; 7 positions agree with TRBD1. V shed 2 bases, J shed 4 bases, and the junction held 13 bases outside the gene matches. The germline CDR1 and CDR2 sequences are DFQATT and SNEGSKA (reference sequence). The CDR3 has 16 amino acids. CDR3: CSARKGAPGQIYGYTF. In nucleotides, the CDR3 is TGCAGTGCTAGAAAGGGGGCCCCTGGACAGATCTATGGCTACACCTTC.

This chain links TRBV5-4 with TRBJ1-1; 7 nucleotides align to TRBD1. The CDR3 extends over 15 amino acids. Germline trimming cut 3 bases from V and 4 bases from J; bases unmatched to any gene: 9. Germline values: CDR1 SGHNT, CDR2 YYREEE (reference sequence). CDR3 sequence: CASSWTGQGSTEAFF. The CDR3 nucleotides read TGTGCCAGCAGCTGGACAGGCCAGGGTAGCACTGAAGCTTTCTTT.

This chain joins TRBV5-4 and TRBJ2-1; the match to TRBD1 covers 10 bases. Germline V CDR1 and CDR2: SGHNT, YYREEE (reference sequence). This CDR3 contains 15 residues. The J segment lost 4 bases and the V segment lost 4 bases, leaving 5 bases of the junction unmatched. The CDR3 nucleotides read TGTGCCAGCAGCCTGGACAGGGGGGTATACAATGAGCAGTTCTTC. Its protein is CASSLDRGVYNEQFF.

This chain joins TRBV25-1 and TRBJ1-2; no clear D gene. This CDR3 has 13 residues. Germline V lookup: CDR1 MGHDK, CDR2 SYGVNS. V lost 6 bases, J lost 4 bases, and 12 bases lay in between. The CDR3 DNA is TGTGCCAGCAGCCGAGGGAGTGGCTATGGCTACACCTTC. It yields the protein CASSRGSGYGYTF.

This sequence joins TRBV18 and TRBJ2-1, with D perhaps TRBD1 (5 bases). CDR1 KGHSH and CDR2 LQKENI come from the germline V gene. CDR3 length: 16 residues. The V end was cut by 3 bases, the J end by 3 bases, with 15 bases between. As DNA, the CDR3 is TGTGCCAGCTCACCGGGGCTAGGTCTGTTCTACAATGAGCAGTTCTTC. The encoded protein is CASSPGLGLFYNEQFF.